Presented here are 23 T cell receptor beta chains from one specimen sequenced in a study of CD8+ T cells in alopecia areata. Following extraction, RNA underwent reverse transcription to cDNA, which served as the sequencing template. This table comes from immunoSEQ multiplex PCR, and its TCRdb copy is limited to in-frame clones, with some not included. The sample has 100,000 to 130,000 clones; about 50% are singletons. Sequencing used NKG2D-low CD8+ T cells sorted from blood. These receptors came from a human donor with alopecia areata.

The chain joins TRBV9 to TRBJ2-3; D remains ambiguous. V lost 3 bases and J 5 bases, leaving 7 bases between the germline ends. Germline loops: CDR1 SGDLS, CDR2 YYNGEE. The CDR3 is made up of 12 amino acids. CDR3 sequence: CASSDRVDTQYF. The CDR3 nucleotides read TGTGCCAGCAGCGATAGGGTAGATACGCAGTATTTT.

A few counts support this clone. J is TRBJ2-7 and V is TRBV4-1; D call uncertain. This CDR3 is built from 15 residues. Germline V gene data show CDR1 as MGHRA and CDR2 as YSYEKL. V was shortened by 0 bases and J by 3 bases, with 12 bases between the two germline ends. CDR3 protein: CASSQESTYVYEQYF. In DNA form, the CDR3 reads TGCGCCAGCAGCCAAGAATCCACCTACGTCTACGAGCAGTACTTC.

The CDR3 DNA follows: TGTGCCACCAGCAGAGACGACAGCCTCTATGGCTACACCTTC. This encodes CATSRDDSLYGYTF. The rearrangement links TRBV15 to TRBJ1-2, with D tentatively TRBD1 (5 bases). V gave up 0 bases and J gave up 4 bases, with 9 bases separating them. Germline loops: CDR1 LNHNV, CDR2 YYDKDF (reference sequence). This CDR3 is built from 14 residues.

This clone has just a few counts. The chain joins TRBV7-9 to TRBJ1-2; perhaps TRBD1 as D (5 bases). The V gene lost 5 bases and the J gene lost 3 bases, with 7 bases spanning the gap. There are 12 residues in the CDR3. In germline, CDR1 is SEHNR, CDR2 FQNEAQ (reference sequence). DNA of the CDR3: TGTGCCAGCAGCGGCAGGGACTATGGCTACACCTTC. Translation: CASSGRDYGYTF.

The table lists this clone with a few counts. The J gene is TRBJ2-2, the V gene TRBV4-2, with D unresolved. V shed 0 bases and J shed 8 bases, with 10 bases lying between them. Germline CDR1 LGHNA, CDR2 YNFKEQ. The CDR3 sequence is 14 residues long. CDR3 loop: CASSQEGTQGELFF. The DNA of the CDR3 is TGTGCCAGCAGCCAAGAAGGCACTCAAGGGGAGCTGTTTTTT.

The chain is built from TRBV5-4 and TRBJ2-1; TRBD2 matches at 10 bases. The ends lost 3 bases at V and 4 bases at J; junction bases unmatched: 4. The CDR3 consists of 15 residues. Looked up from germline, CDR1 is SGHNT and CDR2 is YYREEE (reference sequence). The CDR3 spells CASSSTSGDYNEQFF. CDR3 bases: TGTGCCAGCAGCTCAACTAGCGGGGATTACAATGAGCAGTTCTTC.

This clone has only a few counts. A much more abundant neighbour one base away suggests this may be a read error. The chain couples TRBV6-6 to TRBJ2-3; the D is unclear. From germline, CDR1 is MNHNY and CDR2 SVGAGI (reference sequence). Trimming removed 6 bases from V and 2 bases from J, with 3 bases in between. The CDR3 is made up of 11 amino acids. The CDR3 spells CASRYTDTQYF. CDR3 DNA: TGTGCCAGCAGGTACACAGATACGCAGTATTTT.

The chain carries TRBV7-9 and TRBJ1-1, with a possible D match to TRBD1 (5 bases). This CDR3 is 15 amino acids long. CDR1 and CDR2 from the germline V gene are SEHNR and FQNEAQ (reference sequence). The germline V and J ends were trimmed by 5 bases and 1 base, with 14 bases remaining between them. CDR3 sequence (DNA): TGTGCCAGCAGCCAATGGGGGGTCGAGAACACTGAAGCTTTCTTT. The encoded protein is CASSQWGVENTEAFF.

The CDR3 protein is CATKGGGEQFF. The CDR3 DNA sequence: TGTGCCACCAAAGGGGGCGGGGAGCAGTTCTTC. The rearrangement uses TRBV15 and TRBJ2-1; 7 nucleotides align to TRBD1. The V gene's germline CDR1 is LNHNV and CDR2 YYDKDF (reference sequence). This CDR3 region has 11 residues. The junction had 4 bases not matched to a gene; V was cut back by 7 bases and J by 10 bases.

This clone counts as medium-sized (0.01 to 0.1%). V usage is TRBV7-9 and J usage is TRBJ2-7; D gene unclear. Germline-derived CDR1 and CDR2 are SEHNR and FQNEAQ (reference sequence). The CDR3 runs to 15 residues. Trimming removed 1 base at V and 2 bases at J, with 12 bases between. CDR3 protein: CASSLDVGSAYEQYF. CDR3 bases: TGTGCCAGCAGCTTAGACGTTGGCAGTGCCTACGAGCAGTACTTC. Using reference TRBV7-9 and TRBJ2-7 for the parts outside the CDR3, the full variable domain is DTGVSQNPRHKITKRGQNVTFRCDPISEHNRLYWYRQTLGQGPEFLTYFQNEAQLEKSRLLSDRFSAERPKGSFSTLEIQRTEQGDSAMYLCASSLDVGSAYEQYFGPGTRLTVT.

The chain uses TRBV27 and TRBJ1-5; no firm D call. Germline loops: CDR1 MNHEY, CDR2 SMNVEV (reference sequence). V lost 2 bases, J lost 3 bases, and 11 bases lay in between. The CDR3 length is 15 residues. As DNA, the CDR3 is TGTGCCAGCAGTTTACAAGGAGGACTCAATCAGCCCCAGCATTTT. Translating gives CASSLQGGLNQPQHF.

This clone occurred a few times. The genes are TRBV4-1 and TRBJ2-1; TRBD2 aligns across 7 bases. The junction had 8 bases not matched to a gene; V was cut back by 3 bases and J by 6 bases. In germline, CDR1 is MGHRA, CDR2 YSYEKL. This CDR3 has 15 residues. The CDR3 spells CASSHIPGGGNEQFF. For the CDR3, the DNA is TGCGCCAGCAGCCATATCCCGGGGGGAGGCAATGAGCAGTTCTTC.

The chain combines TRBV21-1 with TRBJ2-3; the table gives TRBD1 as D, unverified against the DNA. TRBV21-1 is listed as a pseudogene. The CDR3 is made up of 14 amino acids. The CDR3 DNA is TGTGCCAGCAGCAAAAAAGGGACAACCGATACGCAGTATTTT. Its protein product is CASSKKGTTDTQYF.

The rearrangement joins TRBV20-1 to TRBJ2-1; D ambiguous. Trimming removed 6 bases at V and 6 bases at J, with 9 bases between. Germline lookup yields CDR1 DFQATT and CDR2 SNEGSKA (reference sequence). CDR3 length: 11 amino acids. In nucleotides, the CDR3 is TGCAGTGCCACATTAGTCAATGAGCAGTTCTTC. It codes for CSATLVNEQFF.

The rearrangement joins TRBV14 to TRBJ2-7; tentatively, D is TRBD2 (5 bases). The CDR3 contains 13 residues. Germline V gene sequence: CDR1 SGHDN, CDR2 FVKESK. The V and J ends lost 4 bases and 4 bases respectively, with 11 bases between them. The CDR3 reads CASSRTGSYEQYF. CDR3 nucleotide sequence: TGTGCCAGCAGCCGGACTGGATCTTACGAGCAGTACTTC.

The CDR3 is CASSQEGGSYEQYF. The CDR3 DNA follows: TGCGCCAGCAGCCAAGAAGGCGGGAGCTACGAGCAGTACTTC. The chain combines TRBV4-1 with TRBJ2-7; TRBD2 matches at 7 bases. CDR3 length: 14 residues. Per the germline V gene, CDR1 is MGHRA and CDR2 is YSYEKL. The V and J ends lost 0 bases and 3 bases, in that order; junction bases with no gene match: 2.

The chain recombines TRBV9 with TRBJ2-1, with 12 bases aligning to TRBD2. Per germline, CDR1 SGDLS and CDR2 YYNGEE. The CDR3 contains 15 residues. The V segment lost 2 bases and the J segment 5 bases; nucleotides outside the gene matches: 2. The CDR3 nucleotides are TGTGCCAGCAGCGTGCGACTAGCGGGAGACAATGAGCAGTTCTTC. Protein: CASSVRLAGDNEQFF.

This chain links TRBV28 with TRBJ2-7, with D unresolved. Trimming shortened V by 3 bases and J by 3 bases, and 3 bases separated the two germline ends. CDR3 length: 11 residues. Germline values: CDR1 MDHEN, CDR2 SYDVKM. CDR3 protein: CASSFDYEQYF. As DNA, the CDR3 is TGTGCCAGCAGTTTTGACTACGAGCAGTACTTC.

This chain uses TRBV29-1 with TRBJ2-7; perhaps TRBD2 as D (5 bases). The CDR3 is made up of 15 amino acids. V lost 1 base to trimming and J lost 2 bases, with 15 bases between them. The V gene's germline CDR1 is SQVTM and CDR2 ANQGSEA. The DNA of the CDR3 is TGCAGCGTTGAAGTAAGCGGAAAACCTGCCTACGAGCAGTACTTC. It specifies CSVEVSGKPAYEQYF.

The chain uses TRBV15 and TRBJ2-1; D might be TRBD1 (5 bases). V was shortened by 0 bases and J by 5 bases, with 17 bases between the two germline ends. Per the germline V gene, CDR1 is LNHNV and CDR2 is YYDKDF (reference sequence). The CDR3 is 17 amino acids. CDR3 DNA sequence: TGTGCCACCAGCAGAGATAGGGTTCGGCAGGGCCACAATGAGCAGTTCTTC. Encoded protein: CATSRDRVRQGHNEQFF.

The CDR3, as DNA: TGTGCCAGCAGGGATGGCAATGAGCAGTTCTTC. Translating it yields CASRDGNEQFF. J is TRBJ2-1 and V is TRBV28; D unresolved. V was trimmed by 6 bases and J by 6 bases, leaving 6 bases between them. The CDR3 sequence is 11 residues long. Germline V gene sequence: CDR1 MDHEN, CDR2 SYDVKM. The full variable domain, completed using reference TRBV28 and TRBJ2-1, is DVKVTQSSRYLVKRTGEKVFLECVQDMDHENMFWYRQDPGLGLRLIYFSYDVKMKEKGDIPEGYSVSREKKERFSLILESASTNQTSMYLCASRDGNEQFFGPGTRLTVL.

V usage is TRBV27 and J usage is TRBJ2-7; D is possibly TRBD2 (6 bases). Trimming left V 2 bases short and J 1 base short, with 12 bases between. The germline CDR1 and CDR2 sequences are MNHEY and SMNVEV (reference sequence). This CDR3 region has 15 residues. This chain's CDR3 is CASSLAAGRSYEQYF. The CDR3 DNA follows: TGTGCCAGCAGTTTAGCGGCGGGGAGATCCTACGAGCAGTACTTC.

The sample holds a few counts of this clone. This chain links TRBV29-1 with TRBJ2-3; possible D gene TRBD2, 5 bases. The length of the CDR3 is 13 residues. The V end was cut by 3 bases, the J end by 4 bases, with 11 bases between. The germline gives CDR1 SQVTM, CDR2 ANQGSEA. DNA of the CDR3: TGCAGCGTTGAGACGCTCGGGGCAGATACGCAGTATTTT. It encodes CSVETLGADTQYF.